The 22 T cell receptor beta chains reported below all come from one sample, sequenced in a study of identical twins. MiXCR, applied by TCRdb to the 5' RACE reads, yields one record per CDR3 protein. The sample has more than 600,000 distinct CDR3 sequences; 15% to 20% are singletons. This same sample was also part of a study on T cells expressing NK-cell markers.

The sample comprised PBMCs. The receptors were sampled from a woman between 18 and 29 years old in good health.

The CDR3 is CASSQDHLAGGLWFWETQYF. The DNA for the CDR3 is TGTGCCAGCAGCCAAGATCACCTAGCGGGGGGGCTGTGGTTCTGGGAGACCCAGTACTTC. The chain uses TRBV4-2 and TRBJ2-5, with 12 bases aligning to TRBD2. This CDR3 spans 20 amino acids. V lost 0 bases to trimming and J lost 5 bases; unmatched junction nucleotides: 16. Per the germline V gene, CDR1 is LGHNA and CDR2 is YNFKEQ.

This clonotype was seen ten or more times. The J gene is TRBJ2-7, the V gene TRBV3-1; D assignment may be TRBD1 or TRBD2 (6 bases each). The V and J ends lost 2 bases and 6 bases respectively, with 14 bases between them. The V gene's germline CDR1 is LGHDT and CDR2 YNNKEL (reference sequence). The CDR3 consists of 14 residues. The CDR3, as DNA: TGTGCCAGCAGCCAAAGGAGCAGGGGAGGCGAGCAGTACTTC. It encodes CASSQRSRGGEQYF.

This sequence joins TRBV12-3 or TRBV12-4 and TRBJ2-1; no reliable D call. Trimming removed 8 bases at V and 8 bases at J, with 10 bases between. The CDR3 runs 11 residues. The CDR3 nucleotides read TGTGCCAGCGTGAAGCTGGATGAGCAGTTCTTC. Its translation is CASVKLDEQFF.

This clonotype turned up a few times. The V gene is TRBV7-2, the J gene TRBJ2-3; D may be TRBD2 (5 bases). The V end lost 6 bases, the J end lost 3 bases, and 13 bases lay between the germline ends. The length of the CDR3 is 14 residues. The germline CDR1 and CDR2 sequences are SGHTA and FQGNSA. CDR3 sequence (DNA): TGTGCCAGCAGGCCCGACTATGGGACAGATACGCAGTATTTT. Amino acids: CASRPDYGTDTQYF.

The CDR3, as DNA: TGTGCCAGCATGACAGGGCTCGAGCAGTACTTC. Protein product: CASMTGLEQYF. V gene TRBV12-3 or TRBV12-4 combines with J gene TRBJ2-7, with TRBD1 identical over 7 bases. CDR3 length equals 11 residues. V trimming: 7 bases; J trimming: 6 bases; junction bases outside the gene matches: 3.

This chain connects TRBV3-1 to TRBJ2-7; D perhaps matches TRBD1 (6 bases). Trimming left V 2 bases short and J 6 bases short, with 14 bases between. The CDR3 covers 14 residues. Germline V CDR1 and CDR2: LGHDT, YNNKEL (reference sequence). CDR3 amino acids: CASSQPSGTREQYF. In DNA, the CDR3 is TGTGCCAGCAGCCAACCATCCGGGACACGCGAGCAGTACTTC.

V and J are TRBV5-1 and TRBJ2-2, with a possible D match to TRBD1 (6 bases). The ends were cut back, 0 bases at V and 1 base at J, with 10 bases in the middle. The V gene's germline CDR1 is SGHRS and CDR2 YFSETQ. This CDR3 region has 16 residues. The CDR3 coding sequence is TGCGCCAGCAGCTTGGCTCAGGGGTGGAACACCGGGGAGCTGTTTTTT. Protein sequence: CASSLAQGWNTGELFF. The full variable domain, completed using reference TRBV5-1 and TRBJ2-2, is KAGVTQTPRYLIKTRGQQVTLSCSPISGHRSVSWYQQTPGQGLQFLFEYFSETQRNKGNFPGRFSGRQFSNSRSEMNVSTLELGDSALYLCASSLAQGWNTGELFFGEGSRLTVL.

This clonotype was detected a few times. Here the CDR3 reads CASSRKPLAGGPGNEQFF. The DNA for the CDR3 is TGTGCCAGCAGCCGTAAACCGCTAGCGGGAGGTCCGGGCAATGAGCAGTTCTTC. V and J are TRBV11-2 and TRBJ2-1, with TRBD2 identical over 11 bases. The length of the CDR3 is 18 residues. The germline V gene encodes CDR1 SGHAT and CDR2 FQNNGV. V shed 5 bases, J shed 6 bases, and the junction held 15 bases outside the gene matches.

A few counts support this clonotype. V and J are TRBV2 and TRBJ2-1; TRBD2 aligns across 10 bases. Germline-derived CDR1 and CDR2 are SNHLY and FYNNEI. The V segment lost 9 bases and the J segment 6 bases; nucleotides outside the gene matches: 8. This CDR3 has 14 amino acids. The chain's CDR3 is CARELAGQINEQFF. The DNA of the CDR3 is TGTGCCAGGGAACTAGCGGGGCAAATCAATGAGCAGTTCTTC.

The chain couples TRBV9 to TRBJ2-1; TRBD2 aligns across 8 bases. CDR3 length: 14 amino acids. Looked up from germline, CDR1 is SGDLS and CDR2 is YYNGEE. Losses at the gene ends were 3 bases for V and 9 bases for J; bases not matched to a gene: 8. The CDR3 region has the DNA TGTGCCAGCAGCGCGGGGGGGGGCCGGGGTGAGCAGTTCTTC. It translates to CASSAGGGRGEQFF.

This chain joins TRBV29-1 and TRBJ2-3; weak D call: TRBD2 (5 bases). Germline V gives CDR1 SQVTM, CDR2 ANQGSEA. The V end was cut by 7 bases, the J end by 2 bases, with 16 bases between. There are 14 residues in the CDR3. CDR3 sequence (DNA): TGCAGCGCCCCTGAGGGCGGTGTCACAGATACGCAGTATTTT. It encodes CSAPEGGVTDTQYF.

This CDR3 is CASGPGQIYEQYF. DNA of the CDR3: TGTGCCAGCGGCCCGGGACAGATCTACGAGCAGTACTTC. The chain carries TRBV6-1 and TRBJ2-7; 7 nucleotides match TRBD1. The V gene end was trimmed by 8 bases and the J gene end by 3 bases; junction bases not matched to a gene: 7. This CDR3 has 13 amino acids. The germline CDR1 and CDR2 sequences are MNHNS and SASEGT.

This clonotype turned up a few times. CDR3 amino acids: CATSDRHANTGELFF. The CDR3 DNA follows: TGTGCCACCAGTGACCGGCACGCTAACACCGGGGAGCTGTTTTTT. This sequence joins TRBV24-1 and TRBJ2-2; D unclear. The CDR3 extends over 15 amino acids. Trimming cost V 4 bases and J 2 bases, with 10 bases left between them. The germline V gene has CDR1 KGHDR and CDR2 SFDVKD.

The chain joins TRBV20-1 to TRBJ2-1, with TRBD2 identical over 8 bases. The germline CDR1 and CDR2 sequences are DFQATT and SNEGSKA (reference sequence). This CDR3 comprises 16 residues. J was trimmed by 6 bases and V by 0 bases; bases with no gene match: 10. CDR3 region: CSARDLSGGGLNEQFF. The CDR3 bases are TGCAGTGCTAGAGATCTATCGGGGGGGGGCCTCAATGAGCAGTTCTTC.

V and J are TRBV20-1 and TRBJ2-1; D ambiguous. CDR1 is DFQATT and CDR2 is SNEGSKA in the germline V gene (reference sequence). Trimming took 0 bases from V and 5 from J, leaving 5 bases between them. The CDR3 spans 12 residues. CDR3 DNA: TGCAGTGCTAGAGAGTCTCACAATGAGCAGTTCTTC. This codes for CSARESHNEQFF.

CDR3: CASSPGQGPLDEQYF. DNA of the CDR3: TGTGCCAGCAGCCCCGGACAGGGACCTTTGGACGAGCAGTACTTC. The chain couples TRBV11-2 to TRBJ2-7; TRBD1 aligns across 8 bases. Unmatched junction bases numbered 11, after V lost 5 bases and J lost 5 bases. The CDR3 is made up of 15 amino acids. Germline CDR1 is SGHAT and CDR2 is FQNNGV. Using reference TRBV11-2 and TRBJ2-7 for the parts outside the CDR3, the full variable domain is EAGVAQSPRYKIIEKRQSVAFWCNPISGHATLYWYQQILGQGPKLLIQFQNNGVVDDSQLPKDRFSAERLKGVDSTLKIQPAKLEDSAVYLCASSPGQGPLDEQYFGPGTRLTVT.

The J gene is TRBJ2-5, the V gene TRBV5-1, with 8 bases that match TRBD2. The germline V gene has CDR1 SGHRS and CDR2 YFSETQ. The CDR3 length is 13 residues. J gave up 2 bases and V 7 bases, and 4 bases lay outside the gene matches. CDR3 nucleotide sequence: TGCGCCAGCTCAGCGGGGGTACAAGAGACCCAGTACTTC. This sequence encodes CASSAGVQETQYF.

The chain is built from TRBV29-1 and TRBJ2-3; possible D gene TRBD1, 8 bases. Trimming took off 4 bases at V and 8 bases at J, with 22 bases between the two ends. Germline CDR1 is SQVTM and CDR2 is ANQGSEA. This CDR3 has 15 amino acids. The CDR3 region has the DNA TGCAGCGTTGCCCCCAACAGGGGGGGGTATGGTACGCAGTATTTT. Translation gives CSVAPNRGGYGTQYF.

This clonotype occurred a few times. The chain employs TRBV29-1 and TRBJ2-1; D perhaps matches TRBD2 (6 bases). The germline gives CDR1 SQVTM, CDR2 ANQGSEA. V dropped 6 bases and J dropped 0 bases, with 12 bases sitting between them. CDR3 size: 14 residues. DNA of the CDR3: TGCAGCGTGCCCCTAGCGCCCTCCTACAATGAGCAGTTCTTC. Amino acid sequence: CSVPLAPSYNEQFF.

The CDR3, as DNA: TGTGCCAGCAGCGTAGCCCGGGGGACTAGCGGATACAATGAGCAGTTCTTC. The encoded protein is CASSVARGTSGYNEQFF. The V gene is TRBV9, the J gene TRBJ2-1; 11 bases map to TRBD2. CDR3 length equals 17 residues. Trimming at V came to 0 bases and at J to 4 bases, leaving 6 bases not matched to a gene. Germline-derived CDR1 and CDR2 are SGDLS and YYNGEE.

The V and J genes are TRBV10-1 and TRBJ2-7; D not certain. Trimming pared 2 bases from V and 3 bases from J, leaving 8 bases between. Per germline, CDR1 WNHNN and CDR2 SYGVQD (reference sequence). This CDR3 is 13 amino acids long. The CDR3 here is CASSEAASYEQYF. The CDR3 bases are TGCGCCAGCAGTGAGGCGGCCAGCTACGAGCAGTACTTC.

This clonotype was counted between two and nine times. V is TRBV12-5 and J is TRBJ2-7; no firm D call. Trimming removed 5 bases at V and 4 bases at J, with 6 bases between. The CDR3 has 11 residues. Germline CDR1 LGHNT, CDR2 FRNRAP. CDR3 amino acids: CASGPVYEQYF. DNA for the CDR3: TGTGCTAGTGGTCCTGTTTACGAGCAGTACTTC. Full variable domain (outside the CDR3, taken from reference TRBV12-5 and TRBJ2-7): DARVTQTPRHKVTEMGQEVTMRCQPILGHNTVFWYRQTMMQGLELLAYFRNRAPLDDSGMPKDRFSAEMPDATLATLKIQPSEPRDSAVYFCASGPVYEQYFGPGTRLTVT.